Listed below are T cell receptor beta chains from one sample, sequenced in a study of PD-L1 blockade in urothelial cancer. Clones were read by immunoSEQ multiplex PCR, and TCRdb kept only the in-frame ones, dropping some. This repertoire shows 70,000 or so clones, around four fifths found once; its top ten account for around 4.7%. The material was PBMCs, obtained around atezolizumab (anti-PD-L1) treatment. Receptors originate from a man aged 70 or older with urothelial cancer. CDR3s include the opening cysteine and the closing phenylalanine or tryptophan. The D gene is left open where the match is weak. Size is stated for part of the rows, as once, few or many counts, or as a class when the clone is expanded.

NA | NA | TRBJ2-7 | TRBV6-5 | CASSSFRSYEQYF | TGTGCCAGCAGTTCTTTCCGCTCCTACGAGCAGTACTTC
NA | NA | TRBJ2-3 | TRBV28 | CASGQSPDTQYF | TGTGCCAGCGGACAGAGCCCAGATACGCAGTATTTT
few | TRBD1 | TRBJ2-7 | TRBV30 | CAHRRTGSYEQYF | TGTGCCCACCGGAGGACAGGCTCCTACGAGCAGTACTTC
NA | NA | TRBJ2-7 | TRBV28 | CASSLLGVGSYEQYF | TGTGCCAGCAGTTTACTCGGGGTCGGGTCCTACGAGCAGTACTTC
many | TRBD1 | TRBJ1-2 | TRBV2 | CASSPRQGTNYGYTF | TGTGCCAGCAGCCCACGACAGGGAACTAACTATGGCTACACCTTC
NA | TRBD2 | TRBJ2-3 | TRBV19 | CASSMASGSTDTQYF | TGTGCCAGTAGTATGGCTAGCGGAAGCACAGATACGCAGTATTTT
NA | NA | TRBJ1-2 | TRBV6-1 | CASSDLENYGYTF | TGTGCCAGCAGTGACCTGGAGAACTATGGCTACACCTTC
NA | NA | TRBJ2-7 | TRBV4-1 | CASSQVGARHYEQYF | TGCGCCAGCAGCCAAGTCGGAGCCCGGCACTACGAGCAGTACTTC
NA | NA | TRBJ2-3 | TRBV28 | CASSATDLIGTDTQYF | TGTGCCAGCAGTGCGACGGATTTGATCGGGACAGATACGCAGTATTTT
NA | NA | TRBJ1-5 | TRBV2 | CASRGLGGVNQPQHF | TGTGCCAGCAGGGGGCTCGGGGGAGTCAATCAGCCCCAGCATTTT
NA | TRBD2 | TRBJ2-2 | TRBV19 | CASSPKTSGSAGELFF | TGTGCCAGTAGTCCAAAGACTAGCGGGAGTGCGGGGGAGCTGTTTTTT
NA | NA | TRBJ2-7 | TRBV11-1 | CASSLLGSHGVDEQYF | TGTGCCAGCAGCTTACTGGGTAGTCATGGAGTGGACGAGCAGTACTTC
NA | NA | TRBJ1-1 | TRBV28 | CASTTTGRTEAFF | TGTGCCAGCACGACGACGGGGAGAACTGAAGCTTTCTTT
NA | TRBD1 | TRBJ2-5 | TRBV28 | CASSSGQGRVQETQYF | TGTGCCAGCAGCTCAGGACAGGGAAGGGTTCAAGAGACCCAGTACTTC
once | NA | TRBJ2-5 | TRBV9 | CASSVATSETQYF | TGTGCCAGCAGCGTAGCTACGTCGGAGACCCAGTACTTC
once | TRBD1 | TRBJ1-4 | TRBV4-1 | CASRTGPTNEKLFF | TGCGCCAGCAGGACAGGGCCCACTAATGAAAAACTGTTTTTT
NA | NA | TRBJ2-7 | TRBV18 | CASSRGQPYEQYF | TGTGCCAGCTCCCGCGGACAGCCCTACGAGCAGTACTTC
NA | NA | TRBJ2-7 | TRBV11-2 | CASSFWDFSYEQYF | TGTGCCAGCAGCTTCTGGGACTTCTCCTACGAGCAGTACTTC
NA | TRBD1 | TRBJ2-1 | TRBV27 | CASSRTGIYNEQFF | TGTGCCAGCAGCAGGACAGGGATATACAATGAGCAGTTCTTC
few | TRBD2 | TRBJ2-7 | TRBV9 | CASSPGARAGAQSSYEQYF | TGTGCCAGCAGCCCGGGAGCGCGAGCGGGAGCCCAGAGCTCCTACGAGCAGTACTTC
NA | TRBD1 | TRBJ2-7 | TRBV5-5 | CASSPTGQGAVQNEQYF | TGTGCCAGCAGCCCCACGGGACAGGGCGCCGTCCAAAACGAGCAGTACTTC
NA | NA | TRBJ2-2 | TRBV5-1 | CASSIAVSTGELFF | TGCGCCAGCAGCATCGCGGTTTCCACCGGGGAGCTGTTTTTT
NA | NA | TRBJ2-2 | TRBV7-9 | CASIIPGLGNTGELFF | TGTGCCAGCATCATTCCGGGACTCGGGAACACCGGGGAGCTGTTTTTT
NA | TRBD2 | TRBJ2-3 | TRBV11-2 | CASSLSAGLTTDTQYF | TGTGCCAGCAGCTTATCAGCGGGACTAACCACAGATACGCAGTATTTT
NA | TRBD2 | TRBJ2-7 | TRBV28 | CASLGAGGPVYEQYF | TGTGCCAGCTTAGGAGCGGGAGGGCCGGTCTACGAGCAGTACTTC
NA | TRBD2 | TRBJ2-1 | TRBV28 | CASSLVGLAGGAYNEQFF | TGTGCCAGCAGTTTAGTTGGGCTAGCGGGGGGGGCCTACAATGAGCAGTTCTTC
NA | NA | TRBJ2-3 | TRBV6-1 | CASSEAGGWADTQYF | TGTGCCAGCAGTGAAGCGGGAGGTTGGGCAGATACGCAGTATTTT
few | TRBD2 | TRBJ2-7 | TRBV19 | CASSIGHPTSVSYEQYF | TGTGCCAGTAGTATTGGACACCCGACTAGCGTATCCTACGAGCAGTACTTC
NA | TRBD1 | TRBJ2-2 | TRBV9 | CASSVDRGHGTGELFF | TGTGCCAGCAGCGTAGACAGGGGGCATGGCACCGGGGAGCTGTTTTTT
NA | TRBD2 | TRBJ2-1 | TRBV5-1 | CASSLDLLAGDEQFF | TGCGCCAGCAGCTTGGACTTGCTAGCGGGAGATGAGCAGTTCTTC
NA | NA | TRBJ2-3 | TRBV9 | CASSVDEVADTQYF | TGTGCCAGCAGCGTAGACGAGGTGGCAGATACGCAGTATTTT
NA | NA | TRBJ2-2 | TRBV7-9 | CASSLVAADTGELFF | TGTGCCAGCAGCTTAGTGGCGGCGGACACCGGGGAGCTGTTTTTT
NA | NA | TRBJ2-7 | TRBV1 | CTSSQPLSGAIYEQYF | TGCACCAGCAGCCAACCCCTATCGGGAGCGATCTACGAGCAGTACTTC
NA | TRBD1 | TRBJ2-5 | TRBV6-1 | CASSEPGQGLAETQYF | TGTGCCAGCAGTGAGCCGGGACAGGGCCTAGCGGAGACCCAGTACTTC
NA | TRBD2 | TRBJ2-7 | TRBV6-1 | CASSATGLAFEQYF | TGTGCCAGCAGTGCGACGGGACTAGCCTTCGAGCAGTACTTC
NA | NA | TRBJ1-5 | TRBV18 | CASSPEQGLNQPQHF | TGTGCCAGCTCACCGGAGCAGGGACTGAATCAGCCCCAGCATTTT
NA | TRBD1 | TRBJ1-2 | TRBV2 | CASSGDRGEYGYTF | TGTGCCAGCAGTGGGGACAGGGGAGAATATGGCTACACCTTC
NA | NA | TRBJ1-2 | TRBV30 | CAWRAQTLYGYTF | TGTGCCTGGAGGGCACAAACCCTCTATGGCTACACCTTC
NA | TRBD1 | TRBJ1-2 | TRBV27 | CASSLGTGGYTF | TGTGCCAGCAGTTTGGGGACAGGCGGCTACACCTTC
NA | NA | TRBJ2-1 | TRBV10-2 | CASRENEQFF | TGCGCCAGCCGAGAGAATGAGCAGTTCTTC
NA | TRBD1 | TRBJ2-7 | TRBV6-1 | CASSDRGQGTPYEQYF | TGTGCCAGCAGTGATCGCGGACAGGGTACCCCCTACGAGCAGTACTTC
NA | TRBD1 | TRBJ2-5 | TRBV19 | CASSTQGVVKTQYF | TGTGCCAGTAGTACACAGGGGGTAGTAAAGACCCAGTACTTC
NA | NA | TRBJ2-3 | TRBV20-1 | CSAVGANTQYF | TGCAGTGCCGTGGGCGCGAATACGCAGTATTTT
NA | TRBD1 | TRBJ1-2 | TRBV6-1 | CASSEPAGGGYTF | TGTGCCAGCAGTGAACCGGCAGGGGGAGGCTACACCTTC
NA | TRBD1 | TRBJ1-5 | TRBV28 | CASITGTGDFASNQPQHF | TGTGCCAGCATTACCGGGACAGGGGATTTTGCGAGCAATCAGCCCCAGCATTTT
NA | NA | TRBJ1-3 | TRBV28 | CASLNSGNTIYF | TGTGCCAGCTTAAATTCCGGAAACACCATATATTTT
NA | TRBD1 | TRBJ1-2 | TRBV7-9 | CASSLGQGNLHGYTF | TGTGCCAGCAGCTTGGGACAGGGAAATTTACATGGCTACACCTTC
few | TRBD1 | TRBJ2-1 | TRBV29-1 | CSVRTGTGVSNEQFF | TGCAGCGTGAGAACCGGGACAGGGGTTTCCAATGAGCAGTTCTTC
NA | TRBD1 | TRBJ2-4 | TRBV5-1 | CASSMTGADIQYF | TGCGCCAGCAGCATGACAGGGGCGGACATTCAGTACTTC
NA | TRBD1 | TRBJ1-4 | TRBV4-2 | CASSPPGQGFEKLFF | TGTGCCAGCAGCCCTCCGGGACAGGGGTTCGAAAAACTGTTTTTT
NA | TRBD2 | TRBJ2-1 | TRBV7-9 | CASSSTAGGYNEQFF | TGTGCCAGCAGCTCGACAGCGGGAGGGTACAATGAGCAGTTCTTC
NA | NA | TRBJ2-5 | TRBV6-5 | CASSYASRGGETQYF | TGTGCCAGCAGTTACGCTTCCCGGGGTGGAGAGACCCAGTACTTC
NA | TRBD1 | TRBJ1-2 | TRBV18 | CASSPLRTGRYGYTF | TGTGCCAGCTCACCCCTTCGGACAGGGCGGTATGGCTACACCTTC
NA | NA | TRBJ2-1 | TRBV7-9 | CASSLGSGNEQFF | TGTGCCAGCAGCTTGGGCTCCGGAAATGAGCAGTTCTTC
NA | NA | TRBJ1-3 | TRBV10-2 | CASSEFSAGNTIYF | TGCGCCAGCAGTGAGTTCTCTGCGGGAAACACCATATATTTT
NA | NA | TRBJ2-2 | TRBV23-1 | CASSHSPQGGELFF | TGCGCCAGCAGTCATTCACCTCAGGGCGGGGAGCTGTTTTTT
NA | TRBD2 | TRBJ2-1 | TRBV5-1 | CASSDPGAGGYNEQFF | TGCGCCAGCAGCGATCCTGGAGCGGGGGGCTACAATGAGCAGTTCTTC
NA | TRBD1 | TRBJ1-1 | TRBV10-2 | CASSWEQGDTEAFF | TGCGCCAGCAGTTGGGAACAGGGGGACACTGAAGCTTTCTTT
NA | TRBD2 | TRBJ2-7 | TRBV12-5 | CASGLVTSGRAEGYEQYF | TGTGCTAGTGGTTTGGTGACTAGCGGGAGGGCCGAGGGATACGAGCAGTACTTC